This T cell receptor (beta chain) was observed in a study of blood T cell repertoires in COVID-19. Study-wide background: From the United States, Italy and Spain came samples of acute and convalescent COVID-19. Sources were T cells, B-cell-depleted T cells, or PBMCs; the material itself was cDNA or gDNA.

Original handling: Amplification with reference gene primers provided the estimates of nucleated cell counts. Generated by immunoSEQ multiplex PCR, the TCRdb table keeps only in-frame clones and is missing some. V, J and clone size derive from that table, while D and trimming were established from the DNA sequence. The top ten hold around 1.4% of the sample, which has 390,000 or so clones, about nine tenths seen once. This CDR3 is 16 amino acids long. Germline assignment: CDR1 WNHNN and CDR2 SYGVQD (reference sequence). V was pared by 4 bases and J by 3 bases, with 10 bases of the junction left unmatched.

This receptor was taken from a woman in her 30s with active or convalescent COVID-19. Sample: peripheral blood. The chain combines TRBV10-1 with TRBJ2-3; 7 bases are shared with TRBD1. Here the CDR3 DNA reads TGCGCCAGCAGTGCGGGACAGAGGGGACGTACAGATACGCAGTATTTT. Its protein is CASSAGQRGRTDTQYF.